Sequencing of this TCR beta chain was carried out in a study of patients and donors after allogeneic stem cell transplantation. TCRdb re-derived calls from the RT-PCR reads in MiXCR, one entry per CDR3 protein. The sample has about 960,000 distinct CDR3 sequences, about a sixth seen once. V dropped 1 base and J dropped 7 bases, with 18 bases sitting between them. The length of the CDR3 is 16 residues. Germline V gene data show CDR1 as SGHRS and CDR2 as YFSETQ. The chain recombines TRBV5-1 with TRBJ2-1; perhaps TRBD2 as D (7 bases). The TCR comes from a human donor who was either an allogeneic HSCT recipient or a stem cell or donor lymphocyte infusion donor (not recorded which). It is not recorded whose cells these are; they may come from a transplant donor. The source material was blood, either unsorted or a sorted T cell fraction (not recorded which). The CDR3 loop reads CASSLNGGAPGNEQFF. DNA for the CDR3: TGCGCCAGCAGCTTGAATGGGGGGGCGCCCGGGAATGAGCAGTTCTTC.